This TCR beta chain was documented in a study of T cell clones after liver transplantation. Turning to the study itself: Pre-transplant mixed lymphocyte reactions yielded third-party-reactive TCRbeta sequences as comparators for graft-donor-reactive sequences. At least one year of complete immunosuppression withdrawal without enzymes over twice normal defined tolerance.

V gave up 3 bases and J gave up 3 bases, with 21 bases separating them. The germline V gene has CDR1 LNHDA and CDR2 SQIVND (reference sequence). This CDR3 contains 17 residues. Some clones are missing from TCRdb's copy, which holds only in-frame ones; the method was immunoSEQ multiplex PCR. The table shows roughly 70,000 clones, with over 70% occurring only once. The chain joins TRBV19 to TRBJ2-7, with D possibly being TRBD2 (6 bases). Here the sequenced sample was CD4+ T cells from blood, taken before liver transplant. This TCR derives from a human donor who received a liver transplant. The CDR3 here is CASSIRGIAADGYEQYF. The CDR3 coding sequence is TGTGCCAGTAGTATTCGCGGCATAGCGGCCGACGGCTACGAGCAGTACTTC.